The 6 T cell receptor beta chains below all came from one sample that was sequenced in a study of blood T cell repertoires in COVID-19. Sequencing used immunoSEQ multiplex PCR; TCRdb keeps in-frame clones, though not all of them. The sample carries hundreds of thousands of clones, roughly 86% recorded once. The specimen was peripheral blood. Receptor source: a woman aged 25 to 39 with COVID-19, enrolled during active disease.

This clone was found once. The chain recombines TRBV11-2 with TRBJ1-6; the match to TRBD1 covers 7 bases. After removal of 4 bases from V and 7 bases from J, the junction contained 4 bases not matched to a gene. The V gene's germline CDR1 is SGHAT and CDR2 FQNNGV. The CDR3 loop spans 14 amino acids. The CDR3 bases are TGTGCCAGCAGCTACGACAGGGTAAATTCACCCCTCCACTTT. This codes for CASSYDRVNSPLHF.

The V and J genes are TRBV11-3 and TRBJ2-7; TRBD1 matches 7 bases. This CDR3 has 16 amino acids. With V trimmed by 1 base and J by 5 bases, 11 bases remained unmatched. Germline V gene data show CDR1 as SGHNT and CDR2 as YENEEA. The CDR3 loop is CASSLGGQGVVDEQYV. The CDR3 region has the DNA TGTGCCAGCAGCTTAGGTGGGCAGGGGGTCGTCGACGAGCAGTACGTC.

V is TRBV7-8 and J is TRBJ1-4; the match to TRBD1 covers 8 bases. Unmatched junction bases numbered 1, after V lost 3 bases and J lost 7 bases. There are 13 residues in the CDR3. CDR1 is SGHVS and CDR2 is FQNEAQ in the germline V gene. As DNA, the CDR3 is TGTGCCAGCAGCTTCGGGACAGGTGAAAAACTGTTTTTT. This translates into CASSFGTGEKLFF.

The chain uses TRBV30 and TRBJ1-1; D may be TRBD1 (6 bases). V was pared by 4 bases and J by 12 bases, with 24 bases between. This CDR3 comprises 14 residues. In germline, CDR1 is GTSNPN, CDR2 SVGIG (reference sequence). The CDR3 DNA sequence: TGTGCCTGGATTCAGGACAGCGGTGTCCCTTTAACTTTCTTT. Translation gives CAWIQDSGVPLTFF.

The chain employs TRBV5-1 and TRBJ1-1; 11 nucleotides match TRBD1. With V trimmed by 0 bases and J by 5 bases, 3 bases remained unmatched. This CDR3 region has 15 residues. The germline V gene has CDR1 SGHRS and CDR2 YFSETQ. CDR3 sequence reads: CASSLAGQGATEAFF. DNA for the CDR3: TGCGCCAGCAGCTTGGCAGGACAGGGGGCGACTGAAGCTTTCTTT. Complete variable domain (other parts from reference TRBV5-1 and TRBJ1-1): KAGVTQTPRYLIKTRGQQVTLSCSPISGHRSVSWYQQTPGQGLQFLFEYFSETQRNKGNFPGRFSGRQFSNSRSEMNVSTLELGDSALYLCASSLAGQGATEAFFGQGTRLTVV.

The V call is TRBV5-4, the J call TRBJ2-3; 7 bases are shared with TRBD1. The CDR3 is 17 amino acids. CDR1 SGHNT and CDR2 YYREEE come from the germline V gene (reference sequence). The V and J ends lost 5 bases and 4 bases, in that order; junction bases with no gene match: 16. CDR3 region: CASRRRGGSPTSDTQYF. CDR3 bases: TGTGCCAGCAGACGGAGAGGGGGCTCTCCGACATCAGATACGCAGTATTTT.